The subject of this entry is one T cell receptor (beta chain). Some clones are missing from TCRdb's copy, which holds only in-frame ones; the method was immunoSEQ multiplex PCR. The sample has about 9,200 clones, around 85% seen once. The germline V and J ends were trimmed by 6 bases and 6 bases, with 11 bases remaining between them. The CDR3 runs to 12 residues. The record originates from a study of blood T cell repertoires in COVID-19. About the research overall: From the United States, Italy and Spain came samples of acute and convalescent COVID-19. PBMCs, B-cell-depleted T cells, or T cells were the source of the cDNA or gDNA that made up the material.

The receptor's source is a man in his sixties with acute or convalescent COVID-19. The sequenced sample consisted of peripheral blood. J is TRBJ1-1 and V is TRBV12-3 or TRBV12-4, with D possibly TRBD1 on 5 matching bases. This chain's CDR3 is CASRGQVPEAFF. The CDR3 coding sequence is TGTGCCAGCAGGGGGCAAGTCCCTGAAGCTTTCTTT.